This entry is about one TCR beta chain. A single record per CDR3 protein comes from TCRdb applying MiXCR to the RT-PCR reads. The sample has approximately 250,000 distinct CDR3 sequences; 11% to 15% are singletons. V was clipped by 2 bases and J by 3 bases, with 4 bases between them. The CDR3 consists of 12 residues. The germline V gene has CDR1 LNHNV and CDR2 YYDKDF (reference sequence). This sample was taken from a study of patients and donors after allogeneic stem cell transplantation. The sample comprised blood, either unsorted or a sorted T cell fraction (not recorded which). The receptor comes from a human donor who was either an allogeneic HSCT recipient or a stem cell or donor lymphocyte infusion donor (not recorded which). It is not recorded whose cells these are; they may come from a transplant donor. The chain joins TRBV15 to TRBJ1-2; D gene uncertain. CDR3 protein: CATSRRDYGYTF. CDR3 bases: TGTGCCACCAGCAGACGGGACTATGGCTACACCTTC.